A single sample is the source of the 26 T cell receptor beta chains below, sequenced in a study of T cell repertoires in cytomegalovirus infection. One entry per CDR3 protein results from TCRdb running MiXCR on the reads. This sample carries about 740,000 distinct CDR3 sequences, around 32% of them seen once, and the ten largest clones take roughly 18%. These receptors' targets are unknown. Specimen: cultured PBMCs, collected from culture after CMV antigen stimulation. These receptors all come from a human donor in good health (CMV status not recorded). Some clones in this sample may be carry-over from other donors' samples.

This chain links TRBV20-1 with TRBJ2-5, with unresolved D. Per the germline V gene, CDR1 is DFQATT and CDR2 is SNEGSKA (reference sequence). With 7 bases removed from V and 5 bases from J, the gap between germline ends came to 11 bases. This CDR3 comprises 11 residues. CDR3 in amino acids: CSVIELETQYF. In DNA form, the CDR3 reads TGCAGTGTGATAGAGTTGGAGACCCAGTACTTC.

The sample holds many counts of this clonotype. This rearrangement joins TRBV7-6 to TRBJ1-5, with D uncertain. Germline V gene data show CDR1 as SGHVS and CDR2 as FNYEAQ. Trimming cost V 3 bases and J 5 bases, with 11 bases left between them. The CDR3 is made up of 14 amino acids. The CDR3 nucleotides read TGTGCCAGCAGCTTTCTACCTACGGATCAGCCCCAGCATTTT. Its translation: CASSFLPTDQPQHF.

This chain joins TRBV27 and TRBJ2-5; D is unclear. Germline values: CDR1 MNHEY, CDR2 SMNVEV (reference sequence). The CDR3 loop spans 13 amino acids. With 5 bases removed from V and 2 bases from J, the gap between germline ends came to 9 bases. CDR3 sequence reads: CASSPLPQETQYF. The CDR3 DNA reads as TGTGCCAGCAGTCCCCTCCCTCAAGAGACCCAGTACTTC.

This sequence joins TRBV6-1 and TRBJ1-1; D is uncertain. The CDR3 extends over 15 amino acids. Germline-derived CDR1 and CDR2 are MNHNS and SASEGT. The V and J ends lost 6 bases and 5 bases respectively, with 19 bases between them. CDR3 in amino acids: CASSLGRVVSTEAFF. The CDR3 DNA sequence: TGTGCCAGCAGCCTCGGTCGTGTGGTTTCTACTGAAGCTTTCTTT.

This clonotype was counted only a few times. This sequence joins TRBV6-1 and TRBJ2-1; no clear D gene. The germline V gene has CDR1 MNHNS and CDR2 SASEGT. The germline V and J ends were trimmed by 5 bases and 6 bases, with 8 bases remaining between them. This CDR3 is 12 amino acids long. The CDR3 protein is CASSYARNEQFF. CDR3 DNA sequence: TGTGCCAGCAGTTACGCACGCAATGAGCAGTTCTTC.

The J gene is TRBJ2-1, the V gene TRBV14; 9 bases are shared with TRBD2. CDR1 is SGHDN, CDR2 FVKESK, per germline. There are 16 residues in the CDR3. Germline trimming cut 2 bases from V and 6 bases from J; bases unmatched to any gene: 8. The CDR3: CASSQLRAGGFNEQFF. CDR3 sequence (DNA): TGTGCCAGCAGCCAACTCAGAGCGGGAGGATTCAATGAGCAGTTCTTC.

The rearrangement links TRBV11-2 to TRBJ2-7, with a possible D match to TRBD2 (6 bases). The CDR3 loop spans 13 amino acids. The germline V gene has CDR1 SGHAT and CDR2 FQNNGV. V lost 6 bases and J 3 bases, leaving 12 bases between the germline ends. The CDR3 region has the DNA TGTGCCAGCAGTTACACTAGCAACTACGAGCAGTACTTC. Protein sequence: CASSYTSNYEQYF. Complete variable domain (other parts from reference TRBV11-2 and TRBJ2-7): EAGVAQSPRYKIIEKRQSVAFWCNPISGHATLYWYQQILGQGPKLLIQFQNNGVVDDSQLPKDRFSAERLKGVDSTLKIQPAKLEDSAVYLCASSYTSNYEQYFGPGTRLTVT.

The V and J genes are TRBV7-9 and TRBJ2-6; TRBD1 agrees at 7 bases. Per germline, CDR1 SEHNR and CDR2 FQNEAQ (reference sequence). J lost 0 bases, V lost 4 bases, and 12 bases had no gene match. The CDR3 has 19 residues. The CDR3, as DNA: TGTGCCAGCAGCTCAGGGACAGCCTTTGAGAGCTCTGGGGCCAACGTCCTGACTTTC. Its protein product is CASSSGTAFESSGANVLTF.

The chain couples TRBV29-1 to TRBJ2-5; 8 nucleotides agree with TRBD2. Unmatched junction bases numbered 13, after V lost 0 bases and J lost 4 bases. Germline values: CDR1 SQVTM, CDR2 ANQGSEA. CDR3 length: 17 residues. DNA of the CDR3: TGCAGCGTTGAAGAAGGCCCCAGCGGGAGTTTTGGAGAGACCCAGTACTTC. It codes for CSVEEGPSGSFGETQYF.

This clonotype has a handful of counts. The V and J genes are TRBV6-5 and TRBJ1-2; D gene uncertain. Deletions cut 2 bases from V and 2 bases from J, with 9 bases between. CDR1 and CDR2 (germline): MNHEY, SVGAGI. This CDR3 region has 14 residues. The CDR3 coding sequence is TGTGCCAGCAGTTACCTTTCCGGGAACTATGGCTACACCTTC. Protein: CASSYLSGNYGYTF.

The J gene is TRBJ1-1, the V gene TRBV6-5, with D perhaps TRBD1 (6 bases). V was pared by 0 bases and J by 5 bases, with 10 bases between. The CDR3 is 14 amino acids. Per germline, CDR1 MNHEY and CDR2 SVGAGI. The CDR3 is CASSYSWGATEAFF. The CDR3 coding sequence is TGTGCCAGCAGTTACTCTTGGGGGGCAACTGAAGCTTTCTTT.

V usage is TRBV28 and J usage is TRBJ2-7, with D perhaps assigned TRBD1 or TRBD2 (5 bases each). Trimming cost V 10 bases and J 2 bases, with 21 bases left between them. Germline lookup yields CDR1 MDHEN and CDR2 SYDVKM. CDR3 length: 15 amino acids. CDR3 sequence (DNA): TGTGCCACCCAGGGCGGACTTACCGTGGCCTACGAGCAGTACTTC. Translated: CATQGGLTVAYEQYF.

The chain couples TRBV7-2 to TRBJ2-7; D might be TRBD1 or TRBD2, each matching 6 bases. The CDR3 covers 12 residues. The ends were cut back, 2 bases at V and 8 bases at J, with 10 bases in the middle. CDR1 and CDR2 from the germline V gene are SGHTA and FQGNSA. The CDR3 sequence: CASSLRGVQQYF. CDR3 DNA: TGTGCCAGCAGCTTAAGGGGGGTCCAGCAGTACTTC.

This clonotype was detected many times. This chain links TRBV7-2 with TRBJ2-5, with 9 bases matching TRBD1. J gave up 5 bases and V 3 bases, and 4 bases lay outside the gene matches. Germline V lookup: CDR1 SGHTA, CDR2 FQGNSA. There are 14 residues in the CDR3. The CDR3 protein is CASSFRQGVETQYF. The CDR3 nucleotides read TGTGCCAGCAGCTTCCGACAGGGGGTGGAGACCCAGTACTTC.

The sample holds a few counts of this clonotype. The gene calls are TRBV10-3 and TRBJ1-4; D might be TRBD1 (6 bases). V gave up 10 bases and J gave up 5 bases, with 11 bases separating them. This CDR3 spans 12 amino acids. Germline CDR1 ENHRY, CDR2 SYGVKD. Here the CDR3 reads CATMDRNEKLFF. CDR3 nucleotide sequence: TGTGCCACAATGGACAGAAATGAAAAACTGTTTTTT.

This clonotype was counted a few times. This sequence joins TRBV7-2 and TRBJ2-7; tentatively, D is TRBD1 (5 bases). Germline CDR1 and CDR2: SGHTA and FQGNSA. The CDR3 runs to 15 residues. The V gene lost 3 bases and the J gene lost 6 bases, with 18 bases spanning the gap. The CDR3 nucleotides read TGTGCCAGCAGCTTCTCCTGGGGCTCTGAGTCCGAGCAGTACTTC. Its translation: CASSFSWGSESEQYF.

V is TRBV5-1 and J is TRBJ1-6; 8 bases are shared with TRBD1. Trimming took 3 bases from V and 7 from J; bases not matched to a gene: 3. This CDR3 spans 14 amino acids. CDR1 is SGHRS, CDR2 YFSETQ, per germline. The CDR3: CASSSGQANSPLHF. The CDR3 DNA reads TGCGCCAGCAGCTCGGGACAGGCGAATTCACCCCTCCACTTT.

The rearrangement links TRBV20-1 to TRBJ2-5; the match to TRBD2 covers 9 bases. The trim removed 5 bases at V and 5 bases at J, leaving 12 bases unmatched. The CDR3 totals 15 residues. Germline V CDR1 and CDR2: DFQATT, SNEGSKA (reference sequence). In DNA, the CDR3 is TGCAGTGCTCCCAGGGCTAGCGGGGAGGACGAGACCCAGTACTTC. Its protein is CSAPRASGEDETQYF.

This clonotype was seen a handful of times. The V and J genes are TRBV7-2 and TRBJ2-4; 8 bases agree with TRBD1. The CDR3 is 16 residues long. The germline CDR1 and CDR2 sequences are SGHTA and FQGNSA. Trimming took 5 bases from V and 1 from J; bases not matched to a gene: 7. The chain's CDR3 is CASSPRTGNAKNIQYF. The CDR3 region has the DNA TGTGCCAGCAGCCCCCGGACAGGGAACGCCAAAAACATTCAGTACTTC. Based on the CDR3 plus reference TRBV7-2 and TRBJ2-4, the full variable domain is GAGVSQSPSNKVTEKGKDVELRCDPISGHTALYWYRQSLGQGLEFLIYFQGNSAPDKSGLPSDRFSAERTGGSVSTLTIQRTQQEDSAVYLCASSPRTGNAKNIQYFGAGTRLSVL.

This rearrangement joins TRBV7-2 to TRBJ2-7; D remains ambiguous. The germline CDR1 and CDR2 sequences are SGHTA and FQGNSA. Trimming pared 1 base from V and 6 bases from J, leaving 19 bases between. The CDR3 covers 16 residues. CDR3 amino acids: CASSLDSNSRVREQYF. CDR3 nucleotide sequence: TGTGCCAGCAGCTTAGATTCTAACTCCCGGGTTCGCGAGCAGTACTTC.

This clonotype was recorded only once. V usage is TRBV18 and J usage is TRBJ1-5; no firm D call. The V and J ends lost 3 bases and 5 bases respectively, with 2 bases between them. CDR3 length: 11 amino acids. Per the germline V gene, CDR1 is KGHSH and CDR2 is LQKENI. CDR3 sequence (DNA): TGTGCCAGCTCACCCTATCAGCCCCAGCATTTT. Its protein is CASSPYQPQHF.

This clonotype was recorded a few times. The chain couples TRBV2 to TRBJ1-6, with D possibly TRBD1 on 6 matching bases. Trimming stripped 10 bases from V and 10 bases from J, with 17 bases between. The germline gives CDR1 SNHLY, CDR2 FYNNEI. This CDR3 spans 13 amino acids. The CDR3 protein is CATHQGLDSPLHF. CDR3 in DNA: TGTGCCACCCACCAGGGGTTAGACTCACCCCTCCACTTT.

The chain employs TRBV19 and TRBJ1-2, with TRBD1 matching 9 bases. There are 13 residues in the CDR3. V was pared by 5 bases and J by 7 bases, with 5 bases of the junction left unmatched. Per the germline V gene, CDR1 is LNHDA and CDR2 is SQIVND (reference sequence). CDR3 amino acids: CASSLRDRAGYTF. CDR3 DNA: TGTGCCAGTAGTCTCCGGGACAGGGCTGGCTACACCTTC.

For this clonotype: Germline and junction disagree at one end, which may indicate a read error. The V and J genes are TRBV4-1 and TRBJ2-1, with D uncertain. The CDR3 covers 13 residues. CDR1 and CDR2 from the germline V gene are MGHRA and YSYEKL. The DNA of the CDR3 is TGTGCCAGCAGCCTGCCGCCTCCCCATGAGCAGTTCTTC. Protein sequence: CASSLPPPHEQFF.

This clonotype was seen many times. The rearrangement joins TRBV6-1 to TRBJ2-6; D remains unclear. V was shortened by 5 bases and J by 1 base, with 6 bases between the two germline ends. The CDR3 sequence is 14 residues long. Germline CDR1 is MNHNS and CDR2 is SASEGT. CDR3 DNA sequence: TGTGCCAGCAGTTACCAATCTGGGGCCAACGTCCTGACTTTC. Protein: CASSYQSGANVLTF.

J is TRBJ1-6 and V is TRBV6-6, with D possibly TRBD1 on 6 matching bases. The CDR3 has 15 residues. V was cut by 6 bases and J by 4 bases, with 13 bases left in between. Per germline, CDR1 MNHNY and CDR2 SVGAGI (reference sequence). In nucleotides, the CDR3 is TGTGCCAGCAGCTCAGACAGGAAGTATAATTCACCCCTCCACTTT. Translation gives CASSSDRKYNSPLHF.